This is a list of T cell receptor beta chains from one sample in a study of OX40 agonist ivuxolimab in advanced cancers. TCRdb's copy holds only in-frame clones and misses some; the assay was immunoSEQ multiplex PCR. The sample holds some 64,000 clones, about 90% seen once. Here the sequenced sample was CD4+ or CD8+ T cells sorted from blood, taken in a trial of the OX40 agonist ivuxolimab. Every receptor here comes from an adult with an advanced solid tumor such as melanoma, head and neck, liver or kidney cancer. CDR3s include the opening cysteine and the closing phenylalanine or tryptophan. The D gene is left open where the match is weak. Only some rows state a clone size, as once, few, many or a class for expanded clones.

size	J	length	V	D	DNA	CDR3
NA	TRBJ1-4	15	TRBV5-1	NA	TGCGCCAGCAGCTTGAGGAATTGGGACGCTGAAAAACTGTTTTTT	CASSLRNWDAEKLFF
few	TRBJ1-6	11	TRBV7-9	NA	TGTGCCAGCAGCTTAGGCGGGGCCCTCCACTTT	CASSLGGALHF
NA	TRBJ2-1	12	TRBV7-6	TRBD2	TGTGCCAGCAGCCCCCCGGGACTAGGAAAGTTCTTC	CASSPPGLGKFF
NA	TRBJ1-1	13	TRBV18	NA	TGTGCCAGCTCACCAAGTGAGGGAACTGAAGCTTTCTTT	CASSPSEGTEAFF
NA	TRBJ2-1	17	TRBV7-2	TRBD2	TGTGCCAGCAGCTTAGGGAGGGCTAGCGGGGAGTACAATGAGCAGTTCTTC	CASSLGRASGEYNEQFF
NA	TRBJ1-6	15	TRBV9	NA	TGTGCCAGCAGCGTAAACCAGGGGTTGAATTCACCCCTCCACTTT	CASSVNQGLNSPLHF
few	TRBJ1-5	16	TRBV6-6	TRBD1	TGTGCCAGCAGTTACTCGGTGACAGGGGGCAATCAGCCCCAGCATTTT	CASSYSVTGGNQPQHF
NA	TRBJ2-1	17	TRBV9	TRBD2	TGTGCCAGCAGCGTTAGGGCTAGCGGGGGGGCTAGCAATGAGCAGTTCTTC	CASSVRASGGASNEQFF
NA	TRBJ2-1	15	TRBV19	NA	TGTGCCAGTAGTATCGGCCGAGGTGCGGTTAGTGAGCAGTTCTTC	CASSIGRGAVSEQFF
once	TRBJ1-1	16	TRBV14	NA	TGTGCCAGCAGCCAAGGACAAGGCTCCGTGAACACTGAAGCTTTCTTT	CASSQGQGSVNTEAFF
NA	TRBJ2-7	14	TRBV6-6	NA	TGTGCCAGCAGAGCCCTGCGGGGCAGGCACGAGCAGTACTTC	CASRALRGRHEQYF
NA	TRBJ2-1	15	TRBV5-1	TRBD2	TGCGCCAGCAGCAGAACTAGCGGGGTACCCAATGAGCAGTTCTTC	CASSRTSGVPNEQFF
NA	TRBJ2-2	16	TRBV10-2	NA	TGCGCCAGCAGTGATTCGACTACCCCGAACACCGGGGAGCTGTTTTTT	CASSDSTTPNTGELFF
NA	TRBJ2-3	12	TRBV6-4	NA	TGTGCCAGCAGTGACAGCACAGATACGCAGTATTTT	CASSDSTDTQYF
NA	TRBJ2-1	16	TRBV7-3	TRBD1	TGTGCCAGCAGCCCCCAGGGACAGCCAAGGGCCAATGAGCAGTTCTTC	CASSPQGQPRANEQFF
NA	TRBJ1-1	14	TRBV9	NA	TGTGCCAGCAGCGAACAGGCCCTGAACACTGAAGCTTTCTTT	CASSEQALNTEAFF
NA	TRBJ2-5	14	TRBV5-8	NA	TGTGCCAGCAGCTTGGCCCTGGGGGTTGAGACCCAGTACTTC	CASSLALGVETQYF
NA	TRBJ2-1	14	TRBV5-1	NA	TGCGCCAGCAGCTTGGAGGGATATAACAATGAGCAGTTCTTC	CASSLEGYNNEQFF
NA	TRBJ1-1	15	TRBV15	TRBD1	TGTGCCACCAGCAGAGATAATTTACAGGGGCGAGAAGCTTTCTTT	CATSRDNLQGREAFF
NA	TRBJ2-2	18	TRBV4-2	TRBD2	TGTGCCAGCAGCCAAGATCCGGTAGCGGGGGGCGGCACCGGGGAGCTGTTTTTT	CASSQDPVAGGGTGELFF
NA	TRBJ2-2	16	TRBV5-5	TRBD2	TGTGCCAGCAGCTTGCTTGCCGCGGGGGGCGGCGGGGAGCTGTTTTTT	CASSLLAAGGGGELFF
once	TRBJ2-1	19	TRBV4-1	NA	TGCGCCAGCAGCCAAGATCCCTTCCTATCTCGCGGGGTACAGAATGAGCAGTTCTTC	CASSQDPFLSRGVQNEQFF
NA	TRBJ2-7	15	TRBV5-4	NA	TGCGCCAGCAGCCAAGATCTGTCCGGGAACTACGAGCAGTACTTC	CASSQDLSGNYEQYF
NA	TRBJ1-6	15	TRBV5-6	NA	TGTGCCAGCAGCCGCCAAGGACAGATTAATTCACCCCTCCACTTT	CASSRQGQINSPLHF
NA	TRBJ2-5	14	TRBV13	NA	TGTGCCAGCAGCTCGAGGGCCTACCAAGAGACCCAGTACTTC	CASSSRAYQETQYF
once	TRBJ2-5	18	TRBV14	TRBD1	TGTGCCAGCTCTCCGTTTGCTGGCAGGGGGCCTGTTCAAGAGACCCAGTACTTC	CASSPFAGRGPVQETQYF